A selection of T cell receptor beta chains follows, all from one sample in a study of control samples from healthy donors and cancer patients. Generated by immunoSEQ multiplex PCR, the TCRdb table keeps only in-frame clones and is missing some. The top ten hold 1.5% to 2% of the sample, which has some 130,000 clones, around 93% seen once. The sequenced sample was PBMCs. These receptors originate from a man aged 45-60 years with head and neck cancer. The CDR3 runs from the conserved cysteine through the conserved F or W. A D gene is named only where the DNA matches it firmly.

V gene: TRBV5-1
D gene: .
J gene: TRBJ1-6
CDR3 protein: CASSLSSYNSPLHF
CDR3 DNA: TGCGCCAGCAGCTTGAGCTCCTATAATTCACCCCTCCACTTT

V gene: TRBV2
D gene: .
J gene: TRBJ2-3
CDR3 protein: CASSLLGRITDTQYF
CDR3 DNA: TGTGCCAGCAGTCTTCTAGGGAGAATCACAGATACGCAGTATTTT

V gene: TRBV28
D gene: .
J gene: TRBJ1-5
CDR3 protein: CASSLGGTSNQPQHF
CDR3 DNA: TGTGCCAGCAGTTTAGGGGGGACTAGCAATCAGCCCCAGCATTTT

V gene: TRBV7-9
D gene: .
J gene: TRBJ2-3
CDR3 protein: CASSLRDTQYF
CDR3 DNA: TGTGCCAGCAGCTTAAGGGATACGCAGTATTTT

V gene: TRBV12-5
D gene: TRBD2
J gene: TRBJ2-7
CDR3 protein: CASGLGPSGSSYEQYF
CDR3 DNA: TGTGCTAGTGGTTTGGGTCCTAGCGGTAGCTCCTACGAGCAGTACTTC

V gene: TRBV3-1/TRBV3-2
D gene: .
J gene: TRBJ2-5
CDR3 protein: CASSPLATRGETQYF
CDR3 DNA: TGTGCCAGCAGCCCACTGGCCACACGTGGGGAGACCCAGTACTTC

V gene: TRBV7-9
D gene: .
J gene: TRBJ2-7
CDR3 protein: CASSLDGYSYEQYF
CDR3 DNA: TGTGCCAGCAGCTTAGACGGTTACTCCTACGAGCAGTACTTC

V gene: TRBV18
D gene: TRBD1
J gene: TRBJ1-1
CDR3 protein: CASSPTGRRLYTEAFF
CDR3 DNA: TGTGCCAGCTCCCCGACAGGGCGGCGCTTGTACACTGAAGCTTTCTTT

V gene: TRBV7-6
D gene: .
J gene: TRBJ2-5
CDR3 protein: CASSLAGAGLTRGETQYF
CDR3 DNA: TGTGCCAGCAGCTTAGCAGGGGCAGGACTAACTAGGGGAGAGACCCAGTACTTC

V gene: TRBV7-9
D gene: .
J gene: TRBJ1-1
CDR3 protein: CASGRANTEAFF
CDR3 DNA: TGTGCCAGCGGTAGGGCAAACACTGAAGCTTTCTTT